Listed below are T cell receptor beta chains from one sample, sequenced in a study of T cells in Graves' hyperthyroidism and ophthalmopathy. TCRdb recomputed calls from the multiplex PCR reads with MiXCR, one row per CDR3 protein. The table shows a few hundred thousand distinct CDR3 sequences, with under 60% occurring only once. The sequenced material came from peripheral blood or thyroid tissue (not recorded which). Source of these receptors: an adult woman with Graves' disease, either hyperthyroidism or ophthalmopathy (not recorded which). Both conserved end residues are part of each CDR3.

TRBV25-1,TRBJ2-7,CASSDYGRNHEQYF
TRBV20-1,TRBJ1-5,CSAVRGGVPNQPQHF
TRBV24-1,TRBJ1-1,CATRIGLNTEAFF
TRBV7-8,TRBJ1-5,CASSFRAVQPQHF
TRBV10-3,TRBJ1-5,CAISETDYSNQPQHF
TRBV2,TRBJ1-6,CASSERGWSNQPLHF
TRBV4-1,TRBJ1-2,CASSQDRGGASGYTF
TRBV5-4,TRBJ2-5,CASSATGTGDETQYF
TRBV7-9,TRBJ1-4,CASSPYGTEINEKLFF
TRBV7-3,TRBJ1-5,CASSLTGGGGNQPQHF
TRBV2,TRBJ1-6,CASSEGQVASPLHF
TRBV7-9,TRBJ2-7,CASTLGGRYEQYF
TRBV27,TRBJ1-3,CASSAGGTGNTIYF